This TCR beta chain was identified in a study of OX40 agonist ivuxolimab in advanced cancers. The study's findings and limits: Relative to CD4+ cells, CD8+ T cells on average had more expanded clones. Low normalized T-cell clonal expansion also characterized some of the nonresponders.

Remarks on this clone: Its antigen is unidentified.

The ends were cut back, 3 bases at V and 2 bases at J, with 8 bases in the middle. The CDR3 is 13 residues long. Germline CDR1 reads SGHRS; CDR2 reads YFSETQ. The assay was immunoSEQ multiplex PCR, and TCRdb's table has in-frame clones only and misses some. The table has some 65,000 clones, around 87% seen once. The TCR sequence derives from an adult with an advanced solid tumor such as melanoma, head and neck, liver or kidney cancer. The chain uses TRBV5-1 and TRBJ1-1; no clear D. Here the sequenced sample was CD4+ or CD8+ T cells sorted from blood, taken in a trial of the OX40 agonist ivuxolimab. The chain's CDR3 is CASSSTINTEAFF. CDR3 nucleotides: TGCGCCAGCAGCTCGACTATTAACACTGAAGCTTTCTTT.